This T cell receptor beta chain was captured by sequencing in a study of neurological immune-mediated disorders. Overall study: In a group of some 35 multiple sclerosis patients, roughly 31 had the relapsing-remitting type and 3 had the secondary progressive type.

PBMCs stored at -80 C, numbering 2 million, were the origin of the unsorted libraries. The cDNA came from 5'RACE, which used 10-nucleotide random UMIs. Every sequencing run generated in excess of 170 million TCR-beta sequences. These sequences covered 15-18 subjects. TCRdb reanalysed the 5' RACE reads using MiXCR and keeps one entry per CDR3 protein. The table includes tens of thousands of distinct CDR3 sequences, less than 5.5% detected once. V lost 3 bases to trimming and J lost 1 base; unmatched junction nucleotides: 2. CDR1 and CDR2 (germline): LGHDT, YNNKEL (reference sequence). This CDR3 is 15 amino acids long.

The sample was PBMCs. The genes are TRBV3-1 and TRBJ2-7; TRBD2 aligns across 11 bases. The TCR comes from a man aged 18 to 30 with multiple sclerosis. The CDR3 coding sequence is TGTGCCAGCAGCCAGACTAGCGGGGCTTCCTACGAGCAGTACTTC. Translating gives CASSQTSGASYEQYF.